This T cell receptor beta chain came from a study of T cell repertoires in cytomegalovirus infection. Looking at the study overall: Indications of both CMV infection and matching HLA type were provided by public TCR beta signatures. General observations from the study: Ex vivo responses were dominated by HLA-C-restricted CMV-specific TCR beta clonotypes. CMV carriers having the relevant HLA were flagged by cumulative public TCR beta family frequency.

TCRdb reprocessed the reads via MiXCR and lists one record per CDR3 protein. The table lists approximately 500,000 distinct CDR3 sequences, approximately 16% of them singletons, with 20% to 30% in the top ten. The V gene end was trimmed by 0 bases and the J gene end by 14 bases; junction bases not matched to a gene: 4. Per germline, CDR1 DFQATT and CDR2 SNEGSKA (reference sequence). The CDR3 runs 12 residues. To note about this clonotype: Its antigen is still unknown.

This sequence originates from a human donor in good health (CMV status not recorded). Some clones in this sample may be carry-over from other donors' samples. V usage is TRBV20-1 and J usage is TRBJ2-1; TRBD2 matches at 10 bases. Sequenced sample: CD8+ T cells from PBMCs. The CDR3 loop is CSARDNLAGEFF. The CDR3 nucleotides are TGCAGTGCTAGAGATAATCTAGCGGGGGAGTTCTTC.